These 24 T cell receptor beta chains came from one sample sequenced in a study of Ad26.COV2.S vaccination and SARS-CoV-2 variants. As to treatment: over 15 received Ad26.COV2.S at low or high dose, single or two shots; roughly five received placebo; per-sample allocation not given. Day 63 after the first injection of vaccine or placebo was the sampling time. Clones were read by immunoSEQ multiplex PCR, and TCRdb kept only the in-frame ones, dropping some. The profile shows about 480,000 clones, around 88% of them singletons. This specimen consisted of peripheral blood, obtained in a trial of Ad26.COV2.S vaccine versus placebo. These TCRs come from a person aged 18-60 years who received the Ad26.COV2.S COVID-19 vaccine or a placebo.

V usage is TRBV5-4 and J usage is TRBJ2-3, with TRBD2 matching over 10 bases. Germline V lookup: CDR1 SGHNT, CDR2 YYREEE (reference sequence). This CDR3 has 15 amino acids. J was trimmed by 6 bases and V by 2 bases; bases with no gene match: 6. The CDR3 reads CASSFISGRVDTQYF. As DNA, the CDR3 is TGTGCCAGCAGCTTCATCAGCGGGAGGGTGGATACGCAGTATTTT.

This chain joins TRBV6-2 or TRBV6-3 and TRBJ2-2; D might be TRBD1 (5 bases). The germline V gene has CDR1 MNHEY and CDR2 SVGEGT. CDR3 length: 15 residues. V lost 0 bases to trimming and J lost 8 bases, with 13 bases between them. The CDR3 DNA is TGTGCCAGCAGTTACTCGATAGGGGCATCTGGGGAGCTGTTTTTT. Protein product: CASSYSIGASGELFF.

The chain has TRBV20-1 and TRBJ2-7, with D possibly being TRBD1 or TRBD2 (6 bases each). The CDR3 has 13 residues. V was cut by 6 bases and J by 0 bases, with 12 bases left in between. Germline V lookup: CDR1 DFQATT, CDR2 SNEGSKA (reference sequence). The CDR3 DNA is TGCAGTGCGAGTCGGGGGCCCTCCTACGAGCAGTACTTC. This gives the protein CSASRGPSYEQYF.

The rearrangement links TRBV5-4 to TRBJ1-1; D ambiguous. CDR3 length: 13 amino acids. The germline CDR1 and CDR2 sequences are SGHNT and YYREEE (reference sequence). The germline V and J ends were trimmed by 5 bases and 5 bases, with 13 bases remaining between them. In nucleotides, the CDR3 is TGTGCCAGCAGAGAAGCGGGGAGGACTGAAGCTTTCTTT. This sequence encodes CASREAGRTEAFF.

To note about this clone: Within the sample, other DNA sequences also encode this same CDR3. The chain joins TRBV9 to TRBJ2-1, with a possible D match to TRBD2 (6 bases). This CDR3 spans 15 amino acids. With 0 bases removed from V and 3 bases from J, the gap between germline ends came to 10 bases. The V gene's germline CDR1 is SGDLS and CDR2 YYNGEE. CDR3 loop: CASSVAGAGYNEQFF. The CDR3 DNA sequence: TGTGCCAGCAGCGTAGCGGGAGCGGGCTACAATGAGCAGTTCTTC.

The chain carries TRBV7-9 and TRBJ1-1; D may be TRBD1 (6 bases). Germline CDR1 and CDR2: SEHNR and FQNEAQ (reference sequence). V dropped 8 bases and J dropped 5 bases, with 12 bases sitting between them. This CDR3 region has 12 residues. CDR3: CASEEGVTEAFF. Here the CDR3 DNA reads TGTGCCAGCGAGGAGGGGGTTACTGAAGCTTTCTTT.

V and J are TRBV15 and TRBJ2-3; 7 nucleotides agree with TRBD1. CDR1 and CDR2 (germline): LNHNV, YYDKDF (reference sequence). The CDR3 totals 16 residues. After removal of 2 bases from V and 2 bases from J, the junction contained 7 bases not matched to a gene. The CDR3 loop is CATSRTRTGLTDTQYF. CDR3 in DNA: TGTGCCACCAGCAGAACTAGGACAGGCCTCACAGATACGCAGTATTTT.

The gene calls are TRBV27 and TRBJ2-4, with D possibly TRBD1 on 5 matching bases. Per germline, CDR1 MNHEY and CDR2 SMNVEV (reference sequence). The CDR3 consists of 12 residues. Between the trimmed V and J ends, which lost 5 bases and 7 bases, there was a span of 9 bases. The CDR3 sequence is CASSEKGNIQYF. Here the CDR3 DNA reads TGTGCCAGCAGTGAAAAGGGGAACATTCAGTACTTC.

The chain joins TRBV15 to TRBJ1-5; perhaps TRBD1 as D (6 bases). The CDR3 contains 15 residues. V lost 7 bases to trimming and J lost 0 bases, with 13 bases between them. Germline assignment: CDR1 LNHNV and CDR2 YYDKDF (reference sequence). The CDR3 DNA reads TGTGCCACCACTGACGGACAGTCTAGCAATCAGCCCCAGCATTTT. Translation gives CATTDGQSSNQPQHF.

The chain uses TRBV27 and TRBJ1-6; possibly TRBD1 for D (5 bases). Germline V gene data show CDR1 as MNHEY and CDR2 as SMNVEV (reference sequence). The CDR3 loop spans 13 amino acids. Between the trimmed V and J ends, which lost 6 bases and 4 bases, there was a span of 7 bases. Here the CDR3 reads CASSGTYNSPLHF. CDR3 DNA sequence: TGTGCCAGCAGCGGGACGTATAATTCACCCCTCCACTTT.

This chain links TRBV5-1 with TRBJ2-3; 8 nucleotides line up with TRBD1. This CDR3 is built from 15 residues. The V and J ends lost 4 bases and 4 bases, in that order; junction bases with no gene match: 8. The V gene's germline CDR1 is SGHRS and CDR2 YFSETQ. CDR3 residues: CASSPDRVVADTQYF. The CDR3 DNA sequence: TGCGCCAGCAGCCCGGACAGGGTGGTGGCAGATACGCAGTATTTT.

The chain carries TRBV11-1 and TRBJ2-1, with D perhaps TRBD1 or TRBD2 (6 bases each). Germline V gene data show CDR1 as SGHAT and CDR2 as FQDESV (reference sequence). The length of the CDR3 is 15 residues. The V and J ends lost 6 bases and 8 bases respectively, with 20 bases between them. In DNA form, the CDR3 reads TGTGCCAGCAGTTCTGGCGGGACACTGCACCATGAGCAGTTCTTC. This codes for CASSSGGTLHHEQFF.

This clone occurred many times. The chain couples TRBV6-2 or TRBV6-3 to TRBJ1-1, with a possible D match to TRBD1 (5 bases). The CDR3 runs 13 residues. V shed 6 bases and J shed 6 bases, with 14 bases lying between them. Germline values: CDR1 MNHEY, CDR2 SVGEGT. The CDR3 sequence is CASSAGGFAEAFF. CDR3 in DNA: TGTGCCAGCAGCGCCGGGGGGTTCGCTGAAGCTTTCTTT.

This sequence joins TRBV20-1 and TRBJ2-7; the D gene is possibly TRBD1 (6 bases). The germline CDR1 and CDR2 sequences are DFQATT and SNEGSKA (reference sequence). V shed 3 bases and J shed 3 bases, with 9 bases lying between them. This CDR3 has 12 amino acids. In nucleotides, the CDR3 is TGCAGTGCTAGTTTGGACAGCTACGAGCAGTACTTC. It yields the protein CSASLDSYEQYF.

The chain recombines TRBV5-8 with TRBJ2-3; the match to TRBD1 covers 11 bases. The CDR3 sequence is 15 residues long. J was trimmed by 6 bases and V by 2 bases; bases with no gene match: 5. Germline V lookup: CDR1 SGHTS, CDR2 YDEGEE. The CDR3 DNA is TGTGCCAGCAGCTTTTGGACAGGGGGCTCGGATACGCAGTATTTT. Amino acids: CASSFWTGGSDTQYF.

The genes are TRBV5-4 and TRBJ1-2; TRBD1 might be the D (6 bases). CDR1 is SGHNT and CDR2 is YYREEE in the germline V gene (reference sequence). Trimming left V 4 bases short and J 7 bases short, with 14 bases between. The CDR3 sequence is 13 residues long. CDR3 region: CASSDRRGGGYTF. CDR3 nucleotides: TGTGCCAGCAGCGATCGCAGGGGAGGTGGCTACACCTTC.

The rearrangement uses TRBV30 and TRBJ2-5; D is undetermined. Trimming shortened V by 3 bases and J by 3 bases, and 17 bases separated the two germline ends. Germline CDR1 is GTSNPN and CDR2 is SVGIG (reference sequence). The CDR3 is 15 residues long. The CDR3 sequence: CAWRSLWLGEETQYF. In DNA, the CDR3 is TGTGCCTGGAGGTCCCTTTGGCTAGGCGAAGAGACCCAGTACTTC.

The chain uses TRBV5-1 and TRBJ2-5, with 9 bases lining up with TRBD1. The CDR3 consists of 16 residues. Germline CDR1 and CDR2: SGHRS and YFSETQ. V gave up 4 bases and J gave up 1 base; unmatched junction bases: 8. The CDR3 here is CASSVPGQGGQETQYF. The DNA of the CDR3 is TGCGCCAGCAGCGTGCCGGGACAGGGTGGCCAAGAGACCCAGTACTTC.

V is TRBV19 and J is TRBJ2-1; the match to TRBD2 covers 8 bases. Germline lookup yields CDR1 LNHDA and CDR2 SQIVND (reference sequence). Trimming removed 3 bases from V and 5 bases from J; junction bases left unmatched: 12. The CDR3 is 17 amino acids. The CDR3 DNA is TGTGCCAGTAGTATGTATAGAACTAGCGGAGACCACAATGAGCAGTTCTTC. This codes for CASSMYRTSGDHNEQFF.

The V call is TRBV28, the J call TRBJ2-2; unclear D gene. The CDR3 is made up of 17 amino acids. Trimming pared 4 bases from V and 4 bases from J, leaving 19 bases between. Per germline, CDR1 MDHEN and CDR2 SYDVKM. Here the CDR3 reads CASSSPGLPIITGELFF. In DNA form, the CDR3 reads TGTGCCAGCAGTTCCCCGGGCCTCCCAATTATCACCGGGGAGCTGTTTTTT.

The CDR3 DNA sequence: TGTGCCAGCAGCTTAGGGCTGGGGACCTACGAGCAGTACTTC. The encoded protein is CASSLGLGTYEQYF. V is TRBV7-2 and J is TRBJ2-7; D remains ambiguous. Trimming stripped 1 base from V and 2 bases from J, with 9 bases between. The CDR3 contains 14 residues. From germline, CDR1 is SGHTA and CDR2 FQGNSA.

The chain joins TRBV5-1 to TRBJ1-3; 7 bases are a match to TRBD1. The CDR3 contains 14 residues. J was trimmed by 3 bases and V by 4 bases; bases with no gene match: 4. Germline V gene data show CDR1 as SGHRS and CDR2 as YFSETQ. CDR3 loop: CASSLTGYGNTIYF. In nucleotides, the CDR3 is TGCGCCAGCAGCCTGACAGGGTATGGAAACACCATATATTTT. The full variable domain, completed using reference TRBV5-1 and TRBJ1-3, is KAGVTQTPRYLIKTRGQQVTLSCSPISGHRSVSWYQQTPGQGLQFLFEYFSETQRNKGNFPGRFSGRQFSNSRSEMNVSTLELGDSALYLCASSLTGYGNTIYFGEGSWLTVV.

The chain recombines TRBV6-4 with TRBJ1-2, with D possibly matching TRBD1 (5 bases). Looked up from germline, CDR1 is MRHNA and CDR2 is SNTAGT. The germline V and J ends were trimmed by 5 bases and 7 bases, with 20 bases remaining between them. The CDR3 runs 15 residues. In nucleotides, the CDR3 is TGTGCCAGCAGTCCCGCTTTAAGGGGCGCGGGTGGCTACACCTTC. Translated: CASSPALRGAGGYTF.

V gene TRBV2 combines with J gene TRBJ1-4, with D perhaps TRBD1 (5 bases). The V gene lost 8 bases and the J gene lost 3 bases, with 22 bases spanning the gap. Germline V gene lookup returns CDR1 SNHLY and CDR2 FYNNEI. This CDR3 is built from 17 residues. CDR3 in amino acids: CASSTDPSSGANEKLFF. As DNA, the CDR3 is TGTGCCAGCTCGACAGACCCATCCTCCGGGGCTAATGAAAAACTGTTTTTT.